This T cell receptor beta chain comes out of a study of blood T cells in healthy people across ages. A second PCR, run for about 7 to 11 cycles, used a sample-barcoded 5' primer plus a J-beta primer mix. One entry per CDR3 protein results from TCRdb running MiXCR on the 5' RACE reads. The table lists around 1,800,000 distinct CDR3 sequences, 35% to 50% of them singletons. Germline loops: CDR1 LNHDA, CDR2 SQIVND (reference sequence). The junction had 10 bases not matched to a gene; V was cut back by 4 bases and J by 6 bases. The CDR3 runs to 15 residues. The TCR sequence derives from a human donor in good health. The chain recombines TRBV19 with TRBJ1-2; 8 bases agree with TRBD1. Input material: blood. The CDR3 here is CASSKPQGARDGYTF. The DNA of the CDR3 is TGTGCCAGTAGTAAACCGCAGGGGGCGCGTGATGGCTACACCTTC.